The clone carrying this T cell receptor (beta chain) was counted between two and nine times. The PCR ran on 60 Vbeta and 13 Jbeta primers. Profiling relied on immunoSEQ multiplex PCR, and the TCRdb table lists in-frame clones only, not all of them. The repertoire consists of some 180,000 clones, with around 80% occurring once and the leading ten covering more than 3%. This record comes from a study of cytomegalovirus exposure and HLA in healthy donors. Germline V gene sequence: CDR1 LNHNV, CDR2 YYDKDF (reference sequence). This CDR3 has 16 amino acids. Trimming pared 3 bases from V and 2 bases from J, leaving 16 bases between.

Sequencing input: PBMCs. This TCR was sampled from a woman aged 60 to 75 in good health and CMV-seropositive. The genes are TRBV15 and TRBJ1-1; D gene ambiguous. CDR3 in DNA: TGTGCCACCAGCAGGGCGGATTGGTCATCCAACACTGAAGCTTTCTTT. Translated, it gives CATSRADWSSNTEAFF.